The next 21 T cell receptor beta chains were all read from a single sample in a study of blood T cell repertoires in COVID-19. Here immunoSEQ multiplex PCR was the method, and the copy in TCRdb shows in-frame clones only, minus some. The repertoire has around 480,000 clones, about 87% of them found once; the top ten carry roughly 12%. The sequencing input was peripheral blood. Every receptor here comes from a woman aged 45-65 years with COVID-19, enrolled during active disease.

The genes are TRBV2 and TRBJ1-1; D possibly corresponds to TRBD1 (6 bases). V lost 6 bases and J 6 bases, leaving 17 bases between the germline ends. Germline V gives CDR1 SNHLY, CDR2 FYNNEI. There are 14 residues in the CDR3. The CDR3: CASSTKGDRAEAFF. The CDR3 bases are TGTGCCAGCAGCACCAAGGGGGATAGGGCTGAAGCTTTCTTT.

V usage is TRBV5-1 and J usage is TRBJ1-1; D may be TRBD1 (6 bases). V dropped 0 bases and J dropped 5 bases, with 14 bases sitting between them. CDR1 and CDR2 from the germline V gene are SGHRS and YFSETQ. The CDR3 runs to 15 residues. The CDR3 coding sequence is TGCGCCAGCAGCTTGGCCGGGGGGCGCGGGACTGAAGCTTTCTTT. Its protein is CASSLAGGRGTEAFF.

V and J are TRBV13 and TRBJ1-4; tentative D call: TRBD1 (6 bases). V was trimmed by 5 bases and J by 8 bases, leaving 15 bases between them. CDR3 length: 14 amino acids. Germline CDR1 is PRHDT and CDR2 is FYEKMQ (reference sequence). The CDR3 nucleotides are TGTGCCAGCAGCCCTCCGAATGGGGGCGAAAAACTGTTTTTT. It is translated as CASSPPNGGEKLFF.

In its sample, this clone was seen a few times. The genes are TRBV7-9 and TRBJ2-2; D is possibly TRBD2 (5 bases). CDR3 length: 12 residues. V was clipped by 8 bases and J by 8 bases, with 12 bases between them. Germline assignment: CDR1 SEHNR and CDR2 FQNEAQ (reference sequence). CDR3 amino acids: CASLGGAGELFF. CDR3 nucleotide sequence: TGTGCCAGCCTTGGAGGAGCAGGGGAGCTGTTTTTT. Looking up the rest from reference TRBV7-9 and TRBJ2-2 gives the full variable domain: DTGVSQNPRHKITKRGQNVTFRCDPISEHNRLYWYRQTLGQGPEFLTYFQNEAQLEKSRLLSDRFSAERPKGSFSTLEIQRTEQGDSAMYLCASLGGAGELFFGEGSRLTVL.

The rearrangement uses TRBV11-2 and TRBJ2-1, with 10 bases fitting TRBD2. Germline CDR1 is SGHAT and CDR2 is FQNNGV. The CDR3 loop spans 17 amino acids. Losses at the gene ends were 0 bases for V and 7 bases for J; bases not matched to a gene: 9. CDR3 protein: CASSLDSAGGFPNEQFF. The CDR3 nucleotides read TGTGCCAGCAGCTTAGATTCAGCGGGGGGGTTTCCGAATGAGCAGTTCTTC.

A few counts support this clone. V and J are TRBV28 and TRBJ2-1; tentatively, D is TRBD1 (6 bases). The V and J ends lost 11 bases and 15 bases respectively, with 23 bases between them. Germline V CDR1 and CDR2: MDHEN, SYDVKM. The CDR3 totals 12 residues. The CDR3 DNA is TGTGCCTCATCGATAAGAGGGGGACAACGGTTCTTC. It codes for CASSIRGGQRFF.

V is TRBV19 and J is TRBJ2-7; D is uncertain. This CDR3 comprises 14 residues. The germline CDR1 and CDR2 sequences are LNHDA and SQIVND (reference sequence). V lost 2 bases and J 1 base, leaving 9 bases between the germline ends. The CDR3 loop reads CASSIQTESYEQYF. Written as DNA, the CDR3 is TGTGCCAGTAGTATACAAACAGAATCCTACGAGCAGTACTTC.

This clone showed up just a few times. The chain has TRBV27 and TRBJ1-5; D call uncertain. The germline V gene has CDR1 MNHEY and CDR2 SMNVEV (reference sequence). The CDR3 is 15 residues long. Trimming shortened V by 4 bases and J by 3 bases, and 13 bases separated the two germline ends. CDR3 coding DNA: TGTGCCAGCAGTTCACAGTCATCCCCCAATCAGCCCCAGCATTTT. Encoded protein: CASSSQSSPNQPQHF.

The chain employs TRBV9 and TRBJ1-5; perhaps TRBD1 as D (5 bases). V was clipped by 4 bases and J by 5 bases, with 13 bases between them. The CDR3 runs 14 residues. Germline V CDR1 and CDR2: SGDLS, YYNGEE. The CDR3 sequence is CASSTAGNYQPQHF. Written as DNA, the CDR3 is TGTGCCAGCAGCACCGCAGGGAACTATCAGCCCCAGCATTTT.

In its sample, this clone was seen many times. The chain combines TRBV7-9 with TRBJ1-2; the D gene is possibly TRBD1 (5 bases). The germline V and J ends were trimmed by 1 base and 7 bases, with 16 bases remaining between them. Per the germline V gene, CDR1 is SEHNR and CDR2 is FQNEAQ (reference sequence). This CDR3 comprises 15 residues. The CDR3, as DNA: TGTGCCAGCAGCTTAGAAGGTCAGGGTTTGGGTGGCTACACCTTC. Residues: CASSLEGQGLGGYTF.

The chain joins TRBV6-5 to TRBJ1-2; D is ambiguous. In germline, CDR1 is MNHEY, CDR2 SVGAGI. Trimming shortened V by 7 bases and J by 7 bases, and 13 bases separated the two germline ends. The CDR3 is made up of 12 amino acids. The CDR3 spells CASTPAGFGYTF. Here the CDR3 DNA reads TGTGCCAGCACGCCTGCGGGGTTTGGCTACACCTTC.

J is TRBJ2-1 and V is TRBV7-9; 8 bases align to TRBD2. Germline CDR1 reads SEHNR; CDR2 reads FQNEAQ (reference sequence). V shed 4 bases and J 9 bases; nucleotides not matched to a gene: 8. The CDR3 loop spans 14 amino acids. The CDR3 protein is CASSSPGLGAEQFF. Here the CDR3 DNA reads TGTGCCAGCAGCTCACCGGGACTAGGGGCTGAGCAGTTCTTC.

The chain links TRBV29-1 to TRBJ2-2, with TRBD1 identical over 8 bases. V dropped 3 bases and J dropped 1; count of bases not matched to a gene: 1. The CDR3 spans 14 residues. Germline values: CDR1 SQVTM, CDR2 ANQGSEA. The DNA of the CDR3 is TGCAGCGTTGAGGGACAGGAGAACACCGGGGAGCTGTTTTTT. Translation: CSVEGQENTGELFF.

Here the CDR3 DNA reads TGCGCCAGCAGCTTCCAGGACTCCTACAATGAGCAGTTCTTC. The encoded protein is CASSFQDSYNEQFF. This chain connects TRBV5-1 to TRBJ2-1; D not certain. V shed 2 bases and J shed 0 bases, with 6 bases lying between them. Germline CDR1 reads SGHRS; CDR2 reads YFSETQ. The CDR3 spans 14 residues.

The CDR3 bases are TGTGCCAGCAGCTTAGTGGCAGGGGGGTCCTACGAGCAGTACTTC. It specifies CASSLVAGGSYEQYF. V usage is TRBV11-2 and J usage is TRBJ2-7, with a possible D match to TRBD1 (7 bases). V dropped 1 base and J dropped 1 base, with 11 bases sitting between them. The CDR3 runs to 15 residues. Germline-derived CDR1 and CDR2 are SGHAT and FQNNGV.

The chain employs TRBV11-2 and TRBJ1-2; 7 bases agree with TRBD1. Germline V gene lookup returns CDR1 SGHAT and CDR2 FQNNGV. V shed 4 bases and J 8 bases; nucleotides not matched to a gene: 7. The CDR3 spans 13 residues. In nucleotides, the CDR3 is TGTGCCAGCAGCTCGACAGGGCAAGGCGGCTACACCTTC. Translated, it gives CASSSTGQGGYTF.

V gene TRBV18 combines with J gene TRBJ1-1; D is unresolved. Germline V gene data show CDR1 as KGHSH and CDR2 as LQKENI. This CDR3 region has 12 residues. Trimming took off 2 bases at V and 13 bases at J, with 14 bases between the two ends. The CDR3 protein is CASSPWPSEVFF. As DNA, the CDR3 is TGTGCCAGCTCACCATGGCCCAGTGAGGTTTTCTTT.

The genes are TRBV5-6 and TRBJ2-2, with 7 bases matching TRBD1. Germline V lookup: CDR1 SGHDT, CDR2 YYEEEE. V dropped 4 bases and J dropped 4; count of bases not matched to a gene: 10. The CDR3 runs to 16 residues. The CDR3 is CASSLRSGTATGELFF. The CDR3 bases are TGTGCCAGCAGCCTACGATCCGGGACAGCCACCGGGGAGCTGTTTTTT. The variable domain in full, completed from reference TRBV5-6 and TRBJ2-2, reads DAGVTQSPTHLIKTRGQQVTLRCSPKSGHDTVSWYQQALGQGPQFIFQYYEEEERQRGNFPDRFSGHQFPNYSSELNVNALLLGDSALYLCASSLRSGTATGELFFGEGSRLTVL.

The genes are TRBV6-5 and TRBJ1-1; TRBD1 matches 8 bases. The J segment lost 1 base and the V segment lost 0 bases, leaving 1 base of the junction unmatched. The germline V gene has CDR1 MNHEY and CDR2 SVGAGI. CDR3 length: 15 residues. The CDR3: CASSYSGQGNTEAFF. CDR3 bases: TGTGCCAGCAGTTACTCCGGACAGGGGAACACTGAAGCTTTCTTT.

V is TRBV6-5 and J is TRBJ2-1, with D possibly TRBD1 on 6 matching bases. V gave up 5 bases and J gave up 7 bases, with 15 bases separating them. Germline lookup yields CDR1 MNHEY and CDR2 SVGAGI. CDR3 length: 14 residues. The CDR3 loop is CASSRQGRGNEQFF. The CDR3 nucleotides are TGTGCCAGCAGTCGACAAGGTAGGGGGAATGAGCAGTTCTTC.

The chain joins TRBV6-5 to TRBJ1-1; unclear D gene. The CDR3 has 14 residues. Germline CDR1 MNHEY, CDR2 SVGAGI. V was pared by 0 bases and J by 8 bases, with 13 bases between. The CDR3 is CASSYSPQAGEAFF. The CDR3 nucleotides read TGTGCCAGCAGTTACTCTCCCCAGGCGGGGGAAGCTTTCTTT.